The 6 T cell receptor beta chains below come from one sample, sequenced in a study of shared clonotypes between healthy human individuals. The data were produced by immunoSEQ multiplex PCR, yet TCRdb's version contains in-frame clones alone and is incomplete. The profile covers under 2.5 million clones, with around 90% appearing a single time and around 0.4% taken by the ten largest. Source material: naive CD4+ T cells from PBMCs. Regarding subset: CD45RA+ positively selected. These receptors were obtained from a man aged 18 to 29 in good health. Some clones in this sample may be carry-over from other donors' samples.

J is TRBJ2-3 and V is TRBV4-2; D uncertain. Germline V lookup: CDR1 LGHNA, CDR2 YNFKEQ. Trimming stripped 1 base from V and 4 bases from J, with 6 bases between. The CDR3 sequence is 13 residues long. The CDR3 region is CASSQGVADTQYF. The CDR3 DNA follows: TGTGCCAGCAGCCAAGGGGTCGCAGATACGCAGTATTTT.

The gene calls are TRBV15 and TRBJ1-2; possible D gene TRBD1, 5 bases. The CDR3 extends over 15 amino acids. Germline CDR1 is LNHNV and CDR2 is YYDKDF (reference sequence). Trimming removed 0 bases from V and 4 bases from J, with 12 bases in between. The DNA of the CDR3 is TGTGCCACCAGCAGAGAGAGGGGCAAAGGCTATGGCTACACCTTC. Translating it yields CATSRERGKGYGYTF.

The gene calls are TRBV5-1 and TRBJ2-5; tentative D call: TRBD2 (6 bases). Trimming cost V 2 bases and J 4 bases, with 9 bases left between them. CDR1 is SGHRS and CDR2 is YFSETQ in the germline V gene. The CDR3 covers 13 residues. The CDR3 loop is CASSFGGSETQYF. Here the CDR3 DNA reads TGCGCCAGCAGCTTCGGAGGGTCAGAGACCCAGTACTTC.

V usage is TRBV11-3 and J usage is TRBJ2-3, with TRBD2 matching 8 bases. The V gene's germline CDR1 is SGHNT and CDR2 YENEEA. Losses at the gene ends were 5 bases for V and 7 bases for J; bases not matched to a gene: 8. The CDR3 is made up of 14 amino acids. CDR3 sequence: CASSLGERGYTQYF. The CDR3 coding sequence is TGTGCCAGCAGCCTAGGGGAGCGGGGGTATACGCAGTATTTT.

CDR3 DNA: TGTGCCAGCAGTTCGAGGGTTCAGGATCCCCAGCATTTT. This codes for CASSSRVQDPQHF. V gene TRBV28 combines with J gene TRBJ1-5; D ambiguous. Germline CDR1 is MDHEN and CDR2 is SYDVKM. The CDR3 is 13 amino acids. Trimming took 4 bases from V and 10 from J, leaving 14 bases between them.

V is TRBV5-5 and J is TRBJ2-7, with TRBD1 as a possible D gene (6 bases). The germline V and J ends were trimmed by 1 base and 6 bases, with 14 bases remaining between them. This CDR3 has 14 residues. Per the germline V gene, CDR1 is SGHKS and CDR2 is YYEKEE (reference sequence). This CDR3 is CASSLQTGLGEQYF. In nucleotides, the CDR3 is TGTGCCAGCAGCTTGCAAACAGGGCTGGGCGAGCAGTACTTC. The full variable domain, with the rest looked up from reference TRBV5-5 and TRBJ2-7, is DAGVTQSPTHLIKTRGQQVTLRCSPISGHKSVSWYQQVLGQGPQFIFQYYEKEERGRGNFPDRFSARQFPNYSSELNVNALLLGDSALYLCASSLQTGLGEQYFGPGTRLTVT.